These T cell receptor beta chains were read from a single sample in a study. TCRdb fed the RT-PCR reads into MiXCR, producing one record per CDR3 protein. The sample contains about 700,000 distinct CDR3 sequences, 13% to 15% of which appear only once. Sequences were obtained from memory CD4+ T cells from blood. The receptor set was obtained from a female donor in good health, serving as a healthy control. The CDR3 runs from the conserved cysteine through the conserved F or W. A D gene is named only where the DNA matches it firmly. Some rows have no size entry. The others give once, few or many, or a class for an expanded clone.

J gene: TRBJ2-5; D gene: -; V gene: TRBV7-2; clone size: -; CDR3 DNA: TGTGCCAGCAGCCCGGGGGGCCGATGGGAGACCCAGTACTTC; CDR3 protein: CASSPGGRWETQYF
J gene: TRBJ1-1; D gene: -; V gene: TRBV11-2; clone size: many; CDR3 DNA: TGTGCCAGCAGTCCCGTGGGGGGGCGGACTGAAGCTTTCTTT; CDR3 protein: CASSPVGGRTEAFF
J gene: TRBJ2-7; D gene: -; V gene: TRBV5-5; clone size: many; CDR3 DNA: TGTGCCAGCAGCCCTTCAGCCTACGAGCAGTACTTC; CDR3 protein: CASSPSAYEQYF
J gene: TRBJ1-5; D gene: TRBD1; V gene: TRBV6-6; clone size: -; CDR3 DNA: TGTGCCAGCAGTCCAACCACAGGGGTAACGAGCAATCAGCCCCAGCATTTT; CDR3 protein: CASSPTTGVTSNQPQHF
J gene: TRBJ2-7; D gene: TRBD1; V gene: TRBV5-1; clone size: -; CDR3 DNA: TGCGCCAGCAGCGTAGACAGGGTCGGACACGAGCAGTACTTC; CDR3 protein: CASSVDRVGHEQYF
J gene: TRBJ1-2; D gene: -; V gene: TRBV3-1; clone size: -; CDR3 DNA: TGTGCCAGCAGCCAAGGCCCCGGACGAGGCTACACCTTC; CDR3 protein: CASSQGPGRGYTF
J gene: TRBJ2-7; D gene: -; V gene: TRBV6-6; clone size: many; CDR3 DNA: TGTGCCAGCAGTTACTCCCGGGGCCCGGCTTCGATAAGCCGGTACGAGCAGTACTTC; CDR3 protein: CASSYSRGPASISRYEQYF
J gene: TRBJ1-2; D gene: TRBD1; V gene: TRBV29-1; clone size: many; CDR3 DNA: TGCAGCGTTGGGGACAGGGATCTTGGCTACACCTTC; CDR3 protein: CSVGDRDLGYTF
J gene: TRBJ2-4; D gene: TRBD2; V gene: TRBV5-6; clone size: many; CDR3 DNA: TGTGCCAGCAGCTTGACGACTAGCGGGAGAAGGTCGGCCAAAAACATTCAGTACTTC; CDR3 protein: CASSLTTSGRRSAKNIQYF
J gene: TRBJ2-5; D gene: -; V gene: TRBV6-2/TRBV6-3; clone size: -; CDR3 DNA: TGTGCCAGCATTCCCGAATTCGGGGAGACCCAGTACTTC; CDR3 protein: CASIPEFGETQYF
J gene: TRBJ1-2; D gene: -; V gene: TRBV30; clone size: -; CDR3 DNA: TGTGCCTGGAGTGCGCTCGACAATGGCTACACCTTC; CDR3 protein: CAWSALDNGYTF
J gene: TRBJ1-2; D gene: TRBD1; V gene: TRBV29-1; clone size: -; CDR3 DNA: TGCAGCGTTGAGGACAGGGAAGGCTACACCTTC; CDR3 protein: CSVEDREGYTF
J gene: TRBJ2-7; D gene: TRBD2; V gene: TRBV20-1; clone size: few; CDR3 DNA: TGCAGTGCTAGTGCTAGCGGGGGGTACTACGAGCAGTACTTC; CDR3 protein: CSASASGGYYEQYF
J gene: TRBJ2-5; D gene: -; V gene: TRBV20-1; clone size: many; CDR3 DNA: TGCAGTGCTAGGCCAGCCAACCTCCAAGAGACCCAGTACTTC; CDR3 protein: CSARPANLQETQYF
J gene: TRBJ2-1; D gene: -; V gene: TRBV27; clone size: -; CDR3 DNA: TGTGCCAGCAGTTGGGTTGGCGGGGCAAGCTCCTACAATGAGCAGTTCTTC; CDR3 protein: CASSWVGGASSYNEQFF
J gene: TRBJ2-7; D gene: -; V gene: TRBV29-1; clone size: many; CDR3 DNA: TGCAGCGTGCAGGGTCCCACCTACGAGCAGTACTTC; CDR3 protein: CSVQGPTYEQYF
J gene: TRBJ1-5; D gene: -; V gene: TRBV10-3; clone size: many; CDR3 DNA: TGTGCCATCAGTGCTGGGGGGGACGGTCAGCCCCAGCATTTT; CDR3 protein: CAISAGGDGQPQHF
J gene: TRBJ2-5; D gene: -; V gene: TRBV7-2; clone size: -; CDR3 DNA: TGTGCCAGCAGCTTAGGAGGGAATACACAAGAGACCCAGTACTTC; CDR3 protein: CASSLGGNTQETQYF
J gene: TRBJ2-7; D gene: -; V gene: TRBV4-2; clone size: many; CDR3 DNA: TGTGCCAGCAGCCAAGGAACAGGGGGAGGGCCGGACGAGCAGTACTTC; CDR3 protein: CASSQGTGGGPDEQYF
J gene: TRBJ1-5; D gene: -; V gene: TRBV6-6; clone size: few; CDR3 DNA: TGTGCCAGCAGCCCAGCGGACAGATCAAATCAGCCCCAGCATTTT; CDR3 protein: CASSPADRSNQPQHF
J gene: TRBJ2-1; D gene: TRBD2; V gene: TRBV20-1; clone size: -; CDR3 DNA: TGCAGTGCTAGAAGACTGGGACTAGAGGTGTACGAGCAGTTCTTC; CDR3 protein: CSARRLGLEVYEQFF
J gene: TRBJ1-1; D gene: -; V gene: TRBV7-2; clone size: -; CDR3 DNA: TGTGCCAGCAGCTTATACAGGCACACTGAAGCTTTCTTT; CDR3 protein: CASSLYRHTEAFF
J gene: TRBJ2-5; D gene: TRBD1; V gene: TRBV20-1; clone size: many; CDR3 DNA: TGCAGTGCTCCAAAGGACAGGGTTTCGGACCAAGAGACCCAGTACTTC; CDR3 protein: CSAPKDRVSDQETQYF
J gene: TRBJ1-2; D gene: -; V gene: TRBV20-1; clone size: -; CDR3 DNA: TGCAGTGCTAGACAGGGCCACTATGGCTACACCTTC; CDR3 protein: CSARQGHYGYTF
J gene: TRBJ2-7; D gene: -; V gene: TRBV4-3; clone size: many; CDR3 DNA: TGCGCCAGCAGCCAAGGTCCAGGCTCCTACGAGCAGTACTTC; CDR3 protein: CASSQGPGSYEQYF
J gene: TRBJ1-4; D gene: -; V gene: TRBV6-6; clone size: -; CDR3 DNA: TGTGCCAGCAGTTACGGGGTCGTGGATGAAAAACTGTTTTTT; CDR3 protein: CASSYGVVDEKLFF
J gene: TRBJ2-2; D gene: -; V gene: TRBV20-1; clone size: many; CDR3 DNA: TGCAGTGCTAGGATGTGGGAGGAGCTGTTTTTT; CDR3 protein: CSARMWEELFF
J gene: TRBJ2-2; D gene: -; V gene: TRBV27; clone size: many; CDR3 DNA: TGTGCCAGCAGTTTTTGGAGGGGGCGACGCACCGGGGAGCTGTTTTTT; CDR3 protein: CASSFWRGRRTGELFF
J gene: TRBJ2-3; D gene: TRBD1; V gene: TRBV11-2; clone size: -; CDR3 DNA: TGTGCCAGCCTCCGGGGGACAGGGAGGACAGATACGCAGTATTTT; CDR3 protein: CASLRGTGRTDTQYF
J gene: TRBJ1-2; D gene: -; V gene: TRBV11-2; clone size: once; CDR3 DNA: TGTGCCAGCAGCTCCATCCCGGGAGGGGGTTCTCGGCTGGGCTACACCTTC; CDR3 protein: CASSSIPGGGSRLGYTF
J gene: TRBJ2-1; D gene: -; V gene: TRBV2; clone size: few; CDR3 DNA: TGTGCCAGCAGAGGACTGAACTCCTACAATGAGCAGTTCTTC; CDR3 protein: CASRGLNSYNEQFF
J gene: TRBJ1-1; D gene: -; V gene: TRBV20-1; clone size: -; CDR3 DNA: TGCAGTGCTAGAGGGGGGATGGGCACTGAAGCTTTCTTT; CDR3 protein: CSARGGMGTEAFF
J gene: TRBJ1-5; D gene: -; V gene: TRBV6-2/TRBV6-3; clone size: few; CDR3 DNA: TGTGCCAGCAGTCCACTTGGAAGAGATCAGCCCCAGCATTTT; CDR3 protein: CASSPLGRDQPQHF
J gene: TRBJ1-4; D gene: -; V gene: TRBV15; clone size: -; CDR3 DNA: TGTGCCACCAGCAGAGATCCCCCAGGACACACTAATGAAAAACTGTTTTTT; CDR3 protein: CATSRDPPGHTNEKLFF
J gene: TRBJ1-1; D gene: -; V gene: TRBV19; clone size: few; CDR3 DNA: TGTGCCAGTAGTACGCCAAAGACTCTTCGAGGGAACACTGAAGCTTTCTTT; CDR3 protein: CASSTPKTLRGNTEAFF
J gene: TRBJ2-1; D gene: -; V gene: TRBV5-1; clone size: many; CDR3 DNA: TGCGCCAGCAGCTTGGAACAGTTATACAATGAGCAGTTCTTC; CDR3 protein: CASSLEQLYNEQFF